This TCR beta chain came from a study of T-cell memory formation after mild COVID-19. MiXCR, run by TCRdb on the 5' RACE reads, gives a single entry per CDR3 protein. The table includes some 150,000 distinct CDR3 sequences, around 5.8% detected once. The sequence came from an adult woman who had mild COVID-19 (a few samples of this study predate the infection). Cell type and time point are not known. The sample taken for sequencing was PBMCs or a T cell subset sorted from them (not recorded which).

The DNA of the CDR3 is TGTGCCAGCAGCGTAGATGAAGGAAAGAACACTGAAGCTTTCTTT. Its protein is CASSVDEGKNTEAFF. The chain links TRBV9 to TRBJ1-1; D is undetermined. V lost 0 bases and J 1 base, leaving 10 bases between the germline ends. Germline values: CDR1 SGDLS, CDR2 YYNGEE. The CDR3 extends over 15 amino acids.